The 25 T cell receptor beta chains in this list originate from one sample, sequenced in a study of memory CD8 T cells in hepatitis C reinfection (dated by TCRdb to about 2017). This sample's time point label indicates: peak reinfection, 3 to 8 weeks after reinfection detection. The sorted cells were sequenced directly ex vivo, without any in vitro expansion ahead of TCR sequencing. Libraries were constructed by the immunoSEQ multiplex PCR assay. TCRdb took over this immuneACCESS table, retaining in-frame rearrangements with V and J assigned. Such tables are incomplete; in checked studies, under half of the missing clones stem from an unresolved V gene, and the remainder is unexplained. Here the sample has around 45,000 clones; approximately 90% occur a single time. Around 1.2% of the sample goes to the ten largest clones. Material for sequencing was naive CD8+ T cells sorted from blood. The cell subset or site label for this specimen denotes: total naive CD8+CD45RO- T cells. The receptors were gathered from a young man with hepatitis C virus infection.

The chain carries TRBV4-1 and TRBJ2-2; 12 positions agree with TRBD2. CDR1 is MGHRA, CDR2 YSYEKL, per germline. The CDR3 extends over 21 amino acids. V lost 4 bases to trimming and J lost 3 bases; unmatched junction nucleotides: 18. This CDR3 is CASSPYVKTSGGFTDTGELFF. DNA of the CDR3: TGCGCCAGCAGCCCCTACGTAAAGACTAGCGGGGGATTCACGGACACCGGGGAGCTGTTTTTT.

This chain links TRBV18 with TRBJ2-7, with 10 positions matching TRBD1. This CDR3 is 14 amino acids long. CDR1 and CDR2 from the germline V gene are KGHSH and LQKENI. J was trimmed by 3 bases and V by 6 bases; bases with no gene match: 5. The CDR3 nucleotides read TGTGCCAGCTCCACCGGGACAGGGGTCTACGAGCAGTACTTC. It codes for CASSTGTGVYEQYF.

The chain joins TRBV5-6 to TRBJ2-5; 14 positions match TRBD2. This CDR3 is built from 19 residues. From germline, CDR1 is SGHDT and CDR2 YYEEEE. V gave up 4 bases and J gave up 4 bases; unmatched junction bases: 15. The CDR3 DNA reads TGTGCCAGCAGCCCGACCGGGACTAGCGGGAGATGGGCGCGAGAGACCCAGTACTTC. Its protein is CASSPTGTSGRWARETQYF.

The CDR3 reads CASNSGGDYGYTF. The CDR3 nucleotides are TGTGCCAGCAATTCAGGGGGCGACTATGGCTACACCTTC. The J gene is TRBJ1-2, the V gene TRBV2, with TRBD1 matching over 8 bases. Trimming took 7 bases from V and 3 from J; bases not matched to a gene: 4. This CDR3 has 13 residues. From germline, CDR1 is SNHLY and CDR2 FYNNEI.

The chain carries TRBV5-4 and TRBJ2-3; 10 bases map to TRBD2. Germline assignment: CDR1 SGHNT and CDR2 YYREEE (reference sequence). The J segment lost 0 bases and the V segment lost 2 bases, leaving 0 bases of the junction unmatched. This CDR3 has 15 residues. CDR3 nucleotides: TGTGCCAGCAGCTTTAGCGGGGGGAGCACAGATACGCAGTATTTT. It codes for CASSFSGGSTDTQYF.

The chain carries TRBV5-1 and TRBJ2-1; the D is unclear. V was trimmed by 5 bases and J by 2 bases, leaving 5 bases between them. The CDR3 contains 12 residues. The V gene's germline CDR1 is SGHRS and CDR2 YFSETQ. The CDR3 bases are TGCGCCAGCAGTGGGCCCTACAATGAGCAGTTCTTC. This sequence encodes CASSGPYNEQFF.

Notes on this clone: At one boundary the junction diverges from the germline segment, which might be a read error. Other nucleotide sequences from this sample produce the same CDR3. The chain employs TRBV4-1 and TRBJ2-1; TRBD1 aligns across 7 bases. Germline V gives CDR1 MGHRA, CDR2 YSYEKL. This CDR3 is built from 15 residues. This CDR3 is CASSLGDSPYNEQFF. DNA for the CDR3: TGCGCCAGTAGCCTAGGGGACAGTCCCTACAATGAGCAGTTCTTC.

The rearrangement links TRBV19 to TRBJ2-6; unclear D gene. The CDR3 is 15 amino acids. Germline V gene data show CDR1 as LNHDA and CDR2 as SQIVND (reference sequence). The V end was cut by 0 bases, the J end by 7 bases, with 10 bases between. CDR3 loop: CASSIDPYAANVLTF. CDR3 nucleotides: TGTGCCAGTAGTATAGATCCCTACGCAGCCAACGTCCTGACTTTC.

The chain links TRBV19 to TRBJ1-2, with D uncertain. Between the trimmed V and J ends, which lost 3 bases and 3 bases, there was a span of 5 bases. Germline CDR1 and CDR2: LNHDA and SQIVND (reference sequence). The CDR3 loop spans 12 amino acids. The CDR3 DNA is TGTGCCAGTAGTATGGGAGACTATGGCTACACCTTC. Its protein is CASSMGDYGYTF. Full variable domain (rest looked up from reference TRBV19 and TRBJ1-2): DGGITQSPKYLFRKEGQNVTLSCEQNLNHDAMYWYRQDPGQGLRLIYYSQIVNDFQKGDIAEGYSVSREKKESFPLTVTSAQKNPTAFYLCASSMGDYGYTFGSGTRLTVV.

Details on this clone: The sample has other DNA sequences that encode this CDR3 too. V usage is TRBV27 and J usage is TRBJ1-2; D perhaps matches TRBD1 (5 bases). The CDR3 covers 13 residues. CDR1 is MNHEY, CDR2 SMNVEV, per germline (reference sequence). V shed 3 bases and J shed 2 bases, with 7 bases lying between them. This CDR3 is CASSLGGNYGYTF. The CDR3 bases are TGTGCCAGCAGTTTGGGGGGGAACTATGGCTACACCTTC.

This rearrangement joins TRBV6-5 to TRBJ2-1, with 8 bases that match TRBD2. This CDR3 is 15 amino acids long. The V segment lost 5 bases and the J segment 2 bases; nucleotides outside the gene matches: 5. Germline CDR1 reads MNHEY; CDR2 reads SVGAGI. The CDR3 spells CASSPTSATYNEQFF. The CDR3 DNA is TGTGCCAGCAGTCCGACTAGCGCTACCTACAATGAGCAGTTCTTC.

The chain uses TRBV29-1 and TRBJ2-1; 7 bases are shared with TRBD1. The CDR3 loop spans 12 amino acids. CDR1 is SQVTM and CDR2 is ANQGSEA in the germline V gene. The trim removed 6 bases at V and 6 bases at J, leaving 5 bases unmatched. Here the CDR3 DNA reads TGCAGCGTAGCCGGGACAGCCAATGAGCAGTTCTTC. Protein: CSVAGTANEQFF.

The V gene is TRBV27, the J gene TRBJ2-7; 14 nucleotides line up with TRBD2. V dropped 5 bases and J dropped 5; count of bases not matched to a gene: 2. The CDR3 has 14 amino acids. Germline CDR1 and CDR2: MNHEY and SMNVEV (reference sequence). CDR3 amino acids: CASSPGLAGDEQYF. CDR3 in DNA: TGTGCCAGCAGTCCGGGACTAGCGGGAGACGAGCAGTACTTC.

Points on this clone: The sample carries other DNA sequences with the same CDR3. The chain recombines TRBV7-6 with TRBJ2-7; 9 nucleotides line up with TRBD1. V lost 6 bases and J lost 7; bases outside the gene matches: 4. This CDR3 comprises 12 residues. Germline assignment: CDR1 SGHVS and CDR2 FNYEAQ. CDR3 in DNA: TGTGCCAGCAGGGGACAGGGAAGTGAGCAGTACTTC. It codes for CASRGQGSEQYF.

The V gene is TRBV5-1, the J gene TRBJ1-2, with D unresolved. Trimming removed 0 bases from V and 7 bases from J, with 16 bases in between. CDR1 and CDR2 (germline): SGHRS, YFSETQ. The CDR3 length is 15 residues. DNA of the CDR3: TGCGCCAGCAGCTTGGCGAGGTTTGGGGAGAGTGGCTACACCTTC. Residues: CASSLARFGESGYTF.

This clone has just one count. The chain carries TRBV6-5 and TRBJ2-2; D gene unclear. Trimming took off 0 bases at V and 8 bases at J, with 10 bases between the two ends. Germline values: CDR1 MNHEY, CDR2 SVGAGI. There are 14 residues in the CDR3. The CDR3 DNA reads TGTGCCAGCAGTTACTCCCGCGGTGCAGGGGAGCTGTTTTTT. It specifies CASSYSRGAGELFF.

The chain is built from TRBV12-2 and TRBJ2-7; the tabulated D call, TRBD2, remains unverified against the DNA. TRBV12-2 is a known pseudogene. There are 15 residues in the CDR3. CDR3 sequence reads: CASRLLAGECYEQYV. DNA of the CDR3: TGTGCAAGTCGCCTACTAGCGGGGGAGTGCTACGAGCAGTACGTC.

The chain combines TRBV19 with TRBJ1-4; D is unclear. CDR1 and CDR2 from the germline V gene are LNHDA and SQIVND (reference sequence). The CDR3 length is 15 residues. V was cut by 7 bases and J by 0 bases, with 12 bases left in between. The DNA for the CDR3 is TGTGCCAGTAATAGCGAAATAGCAACTAATGAAAAACTGTTTTTT. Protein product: CASNSEIATNEKLFF.

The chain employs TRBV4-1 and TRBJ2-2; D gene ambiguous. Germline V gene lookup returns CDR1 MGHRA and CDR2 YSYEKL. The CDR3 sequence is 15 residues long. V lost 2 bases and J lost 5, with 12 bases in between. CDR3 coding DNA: TGCGCCAGCAGCCAATTAGAAGGAGAAACCGGGGAGCTGTTTTTT. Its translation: CASSQLEGETGELFF.

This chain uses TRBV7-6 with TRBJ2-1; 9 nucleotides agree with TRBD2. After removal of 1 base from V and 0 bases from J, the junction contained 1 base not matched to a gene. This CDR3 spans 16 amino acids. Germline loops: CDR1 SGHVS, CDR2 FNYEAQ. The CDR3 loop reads CASSLEAGGSYNEQFF. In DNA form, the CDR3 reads TGTGCCAGCAGCTTAGAAGCGGGGGGCTCCTACAATGAGCAGTTCTTC.

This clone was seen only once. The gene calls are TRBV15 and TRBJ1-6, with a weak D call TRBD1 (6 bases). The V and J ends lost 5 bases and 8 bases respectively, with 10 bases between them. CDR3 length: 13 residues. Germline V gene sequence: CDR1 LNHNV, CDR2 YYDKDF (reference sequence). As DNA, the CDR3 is TGTGCCACCAGCCCGGACAGCTATTCACCCCTCCACTTT. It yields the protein CATSPDSYSPLHF.

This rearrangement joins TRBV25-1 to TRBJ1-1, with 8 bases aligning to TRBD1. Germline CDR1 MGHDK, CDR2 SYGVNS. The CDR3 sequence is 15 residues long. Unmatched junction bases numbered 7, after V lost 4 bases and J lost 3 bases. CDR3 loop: CASSGTGPRDTEAFF. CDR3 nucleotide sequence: TGTGCCAGCAGTGGGACAGGGCCCCGAGACACTGAAGCTTTCTTT.

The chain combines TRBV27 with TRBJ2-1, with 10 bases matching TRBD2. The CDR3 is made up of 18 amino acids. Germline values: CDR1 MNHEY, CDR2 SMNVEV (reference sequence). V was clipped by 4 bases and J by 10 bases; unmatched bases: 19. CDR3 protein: CASSSPVGSGRTLGEQFF. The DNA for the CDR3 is TGTGCCAGCAGTTCACCTGTGGGTAGCGGGAGGACCCTAGGCGAGCAGTTCTTC.

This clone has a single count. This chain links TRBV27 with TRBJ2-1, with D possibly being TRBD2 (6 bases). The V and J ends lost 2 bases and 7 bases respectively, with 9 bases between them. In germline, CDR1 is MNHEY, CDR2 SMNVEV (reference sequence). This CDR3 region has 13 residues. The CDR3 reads CASSLTSINEQFF. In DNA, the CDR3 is TGTGCCAGCAGTTTAACTAGCATAAATGAGCAGTTCTTC.

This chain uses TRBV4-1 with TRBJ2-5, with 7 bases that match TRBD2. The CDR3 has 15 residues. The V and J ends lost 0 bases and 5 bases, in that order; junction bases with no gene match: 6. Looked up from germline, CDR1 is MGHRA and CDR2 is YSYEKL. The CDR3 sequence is CASSQDGGVGETQYF. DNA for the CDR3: TGCGCCAGCAGCCAAGATGGGGGGGTTGGGGAGACCCAGTACTTC.